Listed below are T cell receptor beta chains from one sample, sequenced in a study of regulatory T cells in long-lasting Graves disease. TCRdb ran MiXCR on the multiplex PCR reads and lists one entry per CDR3 protein. The sample contains approximately 400,000 distinct CDR3 sequences, about 15% of which appear only once. The same data also went into a second study, on T cells in Graves' hyperthyroidism and ophthalmopathy.

Material: peripheral blood mononuclear cells (PBMCs), obtained at new diagnosis, from a patient treated with antithyroid drugs. The receptors were gathered from a woman in her thirties or forties with Graves disease. The CDR3 runs from the conserved cysteine through the conserved F or W. D genes are given only for firm matches. Size tells how often a clone was seen (once, few, many) or the class of an expanded clone, and some rows leave it out.

j_call v_call clone_size d_call cdr3_length cdr3_nt cdr3_aa
TRBJ2-5 TRBV20-1 - TRBD2 12 TGCAGTGCCGAGGGACTAGTTGAGACCCAGTACTTC CSAEGLVETQYF
TRBJ2-1 TRBV30 once - 16 TGTGCCTGGAGTGCTCTTGGCGGGAATGCCTACAATGAGCAGTTCTTC CAWSALGGNAYNEQFF
TRBJ2-6 TRBV3-1 few - 15 TGTGCCAGCAGCCAAGAACACTCTGGGGCCAACGTCCTGACTTTC CASSQEHSGANVLTF
TRBJ2-1 TRBV28 many TRBD2 14 TGTGCCAGCAGTTTTCAGCGGGAGATCAATGAGCAGTTCTTC CASSFQREINEQFF
TRBJ2-4 TRBV20-1 many TRBD1 20 TGCAGTGCCCTACCGGTGATAGGACAGGGAGGTCTTCTAGCCAAAAACATTCAGTACTTC CSALPVIGQGGLLAKNIQYF
TRBJ1-1 TRBV24-1 many TRBD1 14 TGTGCCACCAGATCGACAGGGTTGAACACTGAAGCTTTCTTT CATRSTGLNTEAFF
TRBJ2-3 TRBV20-1 - - 15 TGCAGTGCCAGTGTAGCGCTGACTAGCACAGATACGCAGTATTTT CSASVALTSTDTQYF
TRBJ1-2 TRBV7-9 - - 15 TGTGCCAGCAGACCGCAGGGACTCTTTAACTATGGCTACACCTTC CASRPQGLFNYGYTF
TRBJ2-2 TRBV30 - - 12 TGTGCCTGGACAGAAAACACCGGGGAGCTGTTTTTT CAWTENTGELFF
TRBJ2-7 TRBV7-8 many - 15 TGTGCCAGCAGACACCTAGGGAGAGGCTCCTACGAGCAGTACTTC CASRHLGRGSYEQYF
TRBJ1-1 TRBV30 many - 13 TGTGCCTGGAGTGTTGAGGAGAACACTGAAGCTTTCTTT CAWSVEENTEAFF
TRBJ2-5 TRBV19 many - 14 TGTGCCAGTAGTATTTGGCTAACTGGAGAGACCCAGTACTTC CASSIWLTGETQYF
TRBJ2-3 TRBV28 many TRBD2 13 TGTTCGAGCGGGAGTTTGGGCACAGATACGCAGTATTTT CSSGSLGTDTQYF
TRBJ2-7 TRBV7-8 few - 15 TGTGCCAGCAGCCCCCGTCATACAGGGTTCAACGAGCAGTACTTC CASSPRHTGFNEQYF
TRBJ2-2 TRBV3-2 - - 17 TGTGCCAGCAGCCAAGATGGCGGGACCGAAAACACCGGGGAGCTGTTTTTT CASSQDGGTENTGELFF
TRBJ2-3 TRBV10-3 many TRBD1 18 TGTGCCATCAGTGGAAGATTCAACCGGGACAGGGGAACAGATACGCAGTATTTT CAISGRFNRDRGTDTQYF
TRBJ2-7 TRBV19 - - 13 TGTGCCAGTAGTATGCTTCCCTCCTACGAGCAGTACTTC CASSMLPSYEQYF
TRBJ2-1 TRBV28 many - 17 TGTGCCAGCAGTTTACCCATCCTAAAAAGGGGTTACAATGAGCAGTTCTTC CASSLPILKRGYNEQFF
TRBJ2-5 TRBV11-2 many TRBD1 16 TGTGCCAGCAGCCCGACAAGACAGGGGGCGGGAGAGACCCAGTACTTC CASSPTRQGAGETQYF
TRBJ1-2 TRBV11-1 many TRBD1 16 TGTGCCAGCAGCCTAGCGGGACAGGGGAAGTCATATGGCTACACCTTC CASSLAGQGKSYGYTF
TRBJ1-1 TRBV28 many - 15 TGTGCCAGCAGTTTATATCGGGCGCAGGGCACTGAAGCTTTCTTT CASSLYRAQGTEAFF
TRBJ1-2 TRBV27 many TRBD1 14 TGTGCCAGCAGTTTAAACAGGGGGGGATCGGGCTACACCTTC CASSLNRGGSGYTF
TRBJ2-1 TRBV28 few - 12 TGTGCCAGCAGTTTCGGATGGCGGGAGCAGTTCTTC CASSFGWREQFF
TRBJ1-4 TRBV27 many - 14 TGTGCCAGCAGACCCCAGGGGACTAATGAAAAACTGTTTTTT CASRPQGTNEKLFF
TRBJ2-4 TRBV29-1 - - 13 TGCAGCGTTGAAATTAGTCAGGGGAACATTCAGTACTTC CSVEISQGNIQYF
TRBJ1-6 TRBV12-3/TRBV12-4 many - 12 TGTGCCAGCAGTTTTGGGGGTTCACCCCTCCACTTT CASSFGGSPLHF
TRBJ2-7 TRBV7-9 many - 15 TGTGCCAGCGGCCCCTCATTAGCTCCGGTCTACGAGCAGTACTTC CASGPSLAPVYEQYF
TRBJ2-2 TRBV11-3 many - 14 TGTGCCAGCAGCTTTCCCAACGCGGTTGGGGAGCTGTTTTTT CASSFPNAVGELFF
TRBJ1-1 TRBV6-2/TRBV6-3 few - 16 TGTGCCAGCAGTTACTCGGGGCACAAAAGGGACACTGAAGCTTTCTTT CASSYSGHKRDTEAFF
TRBJ2-1 TRBV6-2/TRBV6-3 many TRBD1 16 TGTGCCAGCAGTGGGGTCGGGACAGGGTTTTTCAATGAGCAGTTCTTC CASSGVGTGFFNEQFF
TRBJ2-3 TRBV14 - TRBD2 17 TGTGCCAGCAGCACCCAACCTGCGGGGAGGGCCACAGATACGCAGTATTTT CASSTQPAGRATDTQYF
TRBJ2-3 TRBV28 many TRBD2 17 TGTGCCAGCAGTTTTCGGACTAGCGGGATCCGCACAGATACGCAGTATTTT CASSFRTSGIRTDTQYF
TRBJ1-2 TRBV20-1 many TRBD1 13 TGCAGTGCTAGAGAACCAGGGGGCTATGGCTACACCTTC CSAREPGGYGYTF
TRBJ2-5 TRBV29-1 many - 12 TGCAGCGTTGAAGGCGGAGGGGAGACCCAGTACTTC CSVEGGGETQYF
TRBJ2-7 TRBV12-3/TRBV12-4 - - 12 TGTGCCAGCAGCCGCACCGCTAACGAGCAGTACTTC CASSRTANEQYF
TRBJ1-6 TRBV6-1 few TRBD1 15 TGTGCCAGCAGGTTAAGCGTCGACAGGGGTTCACCCCTCCACTTT CASRLSVDRGSPLHF
TRBJ2-3 TRBV3-1 many TRBD2 15 TGTGCCAGCAGCCCTTCGGGAGGCTCCACAGATACGCAGTATTTT CASSPSGGSTDTQYF
TRBJ1-6 TRBV28 many - 14 TGTGCCAGCAGCTCGGGAAGTCGGAGTTCACCCCTCCACTTT CASSSGSRSSPLHF
TRBJ2-7 TRBV28 many - 14 TGTGCCAGCAGTTTATGGGACTACCCCTACGAGCAGTACTTC CASSLWDYPYEQYF
TRBJ2-3 TRBV5-6 many - 13 TGTGCCAGCAGCTTGGAATTCGCAGATACGCAGTATTTT CASSLEFADTQYF
TRBJ1-2 TRBV28 few - 18 TGTGCCAGCAGTTTATTAAGGGCAGGCCAGCGAGGGGACTATGGCTACACCTTC CASSLLRAGQRGDYGYTF
TRBJ2-7 TRBV20-1 few - 12 TGCAGTGCTAGAGATAGTGTCGACGAGCAGTACTTC CSARDSVDEQYF
TRBJ1-2 TRBV5-6 - - 15 TGTGCCAGCAGCTACTCCTTTGCAGTCCTAGATGGCTACACCTTC CASSYSFAVLDGYTF
TRBJ1-1 TRBV12-3/TRBV12-4 many - 14 TGTGCCAGCAGTTTTGGAGGGCGCATCTCTGAAGCTTTCTTT CASSFGGRISEAFF
TRBJ1-1 TRBV2 many - 11 TGTGCCAGCAGTACAGTCTATGAAGCTTTCTTT CASSTVYEAFF
TRBJ2-7 TRBV12-3/TRBV12-4 many - 13 TGTGCCAGCAGTTCAGGGGGGTGGGGCGAGCAGTACTTC CASSSGGWGEQYF